This TCR beta chain was identified during a study of T cells in Graves' hyperthyroidism and ophthalmopathy. Study-level points and caveats: Most clonotypes expanded in thyroid above 0.001 were likewise present in blood.

Uncontrolled infection, other autoimmune disease, pregnancy or lactation barred patients from enrollment. CDR3 length: 13 amino acids. Deletions cut 6 bases from V and 9 bases from J, with 17 bases between. The germline V gene has CDR1 SEHNR and CDR2 FQNEAQ (reference sequence). This clonotype has just one count. Its antigen is unidentified. TCR beta CDR3 regions were amplified from RNA. The TCR CDR3 was amplified in a first-round RT-PCR using the HTBI primer set. MiXCR, applied by TCRdb to the multiplex PCR reads, yields one record per CDR3 protein. The sample consists of 540,000 or so distinct CDR3 sequences, approximately 15% of them appearing once.

Material for sequencing was blood. The chain combines TRBV7-9 with TRBJ1-1; D is uncertain. The clonotype comes from a woman younger than 45 with Graves' hyperthyroidism. CDR3 coding DNA: TGTGCCAGCAGAGAGGGCCAGGCGGCTAAAGCTTTCTTT. Translated, it gives CASREGQAAKAFF.